These T cell receptor beta chains were read from a single sample in a study of regulatory dendritic cells for organ transplantation. No antigen is known for these receptors. TCRdb's copy holds only in-frame clones and misses some; the assay was immunoSEQ multiplex PCR. The data show over 20,000 clones, 70% to 90% seen once. The sequencing input was naive CD4+ T cells from blood cultured with regulatory dendritic cells. These receptors were collected from a human donor in good health. Both conserved end residues are trimmed from each CDR3.

TRBV18	TRBJ2-5	ASSASPGYSGQETQY
TRBV30	TRBJ2-3	AWAQDPSSDTQY
TRBV10-3	TRBJ1-2	AISESGPGNSDNYGYT
TRBV4-2	TRBJ2-5	ASSQDRVAETQY
TRBV27	TRBJ1-2	ASSWGQGRGYT
TRBV10-3	TRBJ2-1	AISVDRGSYNEQF
TRBV2	TRBJ1-5	ASKLLKTSYQPQH
TRBV4-1	TRBJ2-3	ASSLSPARASSDTQY
TRBV7-2	TRBJ2-7	ASSFRDSLHEQY
TRBV6-4	TRBJ2-3	ASSDSSRTTDTQY
TRBV6-5	TRBJ2-7	ASISRLAGVHEQY
TRBV5-5	TRBJ2-7	ASSQTTGSYEQY
TRBV12-5	TRBJ2-2	ASGFGEGATGELF
TRBV4-3	TRBJ1-5	ASSQDWQNQPQH
TRBV30	TRBJ1-4	AWSEGQTFGEKLF
TRBV6-6	TRBJ1-1	ASSYSTGNTEAF
TRBV11-3	TRBJ2-1	ASSLPRGSISSYNEQF
TRBV7-6	TRBJ2-5	ASSAFGTQEETQY
TRBV11-2	TRBJ2-3	AVSIQYSTDTQY
TRBV6-6	TRBJ1-5	ASSLTPNQPQH
TRBV7-9	TRBJ1-1	ASSAGQGRGTEAF
TRBV28	TRBJ2-7	ASSLVQGAGDYEQY
TRBV4-3	TRBJ2-2	ASSQDLPYLNTGELF
TRBV7-6	TRBJ2-3	ASSLVRFTDTQY
TRBV28	TRBJ2-7	ASSASGVATYEQY
TRBV6-5	TRBJ2-3	ASSSGGTSTDTQY
TRBV30	TRBJ2-3	AWRGVDTQY
TRBV6-5	TRBJ1-1	ASSYGTELLDAF
TRBV7-2	TRBJ1-2	ASSLVRESGGYT
TRBV6-6	TRBJ1-5	ASSLGWEPQH
TRBV7-9	TRBJ2-5	ASSLAYMGPAQGETQY
TRBV10-2	TRBJ2-1	ASSDRDRGLSYNEQF
TRBV4-2	TRBJ2-2	ASSRTGTFTGELF
TRBV7-2	TRBJ2-1	ASSAFGGASYNEQF
TRBV5-4	TRBJ1-6	ASSRGQGNSPLH
TRBV18	.	ASSPVGQGYEQY
TRBV23-1	TRBJ1-2	ASSHRQGGLAGYT
TRBV7-3	TRBJ1-1	ASSPTGTVNTEAF
TRBV28	TRBJ1-2	ASLQGYGYT
TRBV30	TRBJ1-2	AWSVRAAYGYT
TRBV11-1	TRBJ2-5	ASSSPGQGWRETQY
TRBV6-5	TRBJ2-5	ASSDHRVVKTQY
TRBV7-2	TRBJ1-3	ASSLRQASGNTIY
TRBV7-2	TRBJ1-4	ASSLFGHSSPNEKLF
TRBV30	TRBJ1-1	AWSVRSGGTEAF
TRBV27	TRBJ1-6	ASRNQASPLH
TRBV5-4	TRBJ2-7	ASSLGGRSSYEQY
TRBV2	TRBJ1-4	ASSGGQGENEKLF